These T cell receptor beta chains were read from a single sample in a study of control samples from healthy donors and cancer patients. The repertoire was sequenced with immunoSEQ multiplex PCR; TCRdb's copy has only in-frame clones and lacks some. The table records some 49,000 clones, about 86% of them present only once. Material for sequencing was PBMCs. These TCRs come from a woman between 50 and 59 years old with lung cancer. CDR3s include the opening cysteine and the closing phenylalanine or tryptophan. D genes are given only for firm matches. For some rows the clone size is stated as once, few or many, or as a class when expanded; others skip it.

size | J | D | V | DNA | CDR3
- | TRBJ1-1 | - | TRBV7-9 | TGTGCCAGCAGCTTGTCGCTGAACACTGAAGCTTTCTTT | CASSLSLNTEAFF
- | TRBJ1-6 | TRBD1 | TRBV7-9 | TGTGCCAGCAGCAGACGTCAGGACAGGGGATCACCCCTCCACTTT | CASSRRQDRGSPLHF
- | TRBJ1-5 | - | TRBV12-5 | TGTGCTAGTGGTTTGGAGCCGATCGTCCACTTACCTCAGCCCCAGCATTTT | CASGLEPIVHLPQPQHF
- | TRBJ1-5 | - | TRBV24-1 | TGTGCCACCAGTGAAGGCAGAGATCAGCCCCAGCATTTT | CATSEGRDQPQHF
- | TRBJ2-7 | - | TRBV5-1 | TGCGCCAGCAGCTTGGAGGGCAGGGGGGTATTCGAGCAGTACTTC | CASSLEGRGVFEQYF
- | TRBJ1-2 | - | TRBV5-1 | TGCGCCAGCAGCAAGATCGTCGGGGACGGCTACACCTTC | CASSKIVGDGYTF
- | TRBJ2-2 | - | TRBV28 | TGTGCCAGCAGATCCGCCCGAGGGAGCCCGGCCGGGGAGCTGTTTTTT | CASRSARGSPAGELFF
- | TRBJ2-7 | - | TRBV11-1 | TGTGCCAGCAGCCCGGACAGAAACTACGAGCAGTACTTC | CASSPDRNYEQYF
- | TRBJ2-1 | TRBD2 | TRBV5-1 | TGCGCCAGCAGCTTGGTCGGGGGGGCGAACAATGAGCAGTTCTTC | CASSLVGGANNEQFF
- | TRBJ1-5 | - | TRBV19 | TGTGCCAGTAGTGAAACAGGAAGAAGGCAGCCCCAGCATTTT | CASSETGRRQPQHF
- | TRBJ1-2 | - | TRBV5-4 | TGTGCCAGCAGCCGCACAGGGTACTATGGCTACACCTTC | CASSRTGYYGYTF
- | TRBJ2-6 | - | TRBV5-1 | TGCGCCAGCAGCTTGTACTCAAGCACTGGGGCCAACGTCCTGACTTTC | CASSLYSSTGANVLTF
- | TRBJ2-1 | - | TRBV10-3 | TGTGCCATCAGTGAGTCTAGCAGGGGCAGGGACAATGAGCAGTTCTTC | CAISESSRGRDNEQFF
few | TRBJ1-5 | - | TRBV7-2 | TGTGCCAGCAGCTTAGTGGGGGGGTTCGGGAGCAATCAGCCCCAGCATTTT | CASSLVGGFGSNQPQHF
- | TRBJ1-1 | - | TRBV6-5 | TGTGCCAGCAGTACCTCCACTGAAGCTTTCTTT | CASSTSTEAFF
- | TRBJ2-3 | - | TRBV27 | TGTGCCAGCAGTTTAAGGACCGCCCATGTAGATACGCAGTATTTT | CASSLRTAHVDTQYF
- | TRBJ1-1 | - | TRBV10-3 | TGTGCCATCAGTGAGGTAAGGGATATGAACACTGAAGCTTTCTTT | CAISEVRDMNTEAFF
- | TRBJ1-2 | TRBD1 | TRBV5-1 | TGCGCCAGCAGCCTGATTACAGGGGGCGGCTATGGCTACACCTTC | CASSLITGGGYGYTF
- | TRBJ2-7 | - | TRBV9 | TGTGCCAGCAGCGTAGAGGTGGGATCCTACGAGCAGTACTTC | CASSVEVGSYEQYF
once | TRBJ1-6 | - | TRBV18 | TGTGCCAGCTCACCACGTTTACGTGATTCACCCCTCCACTTT | CASSPRLRDSPLHF
- | TRBJ2-6 | - | TRBV2 | TGTGCCAGCAACAGTCCGGGCTCTGGGGCCAACGTCCTGACTTTC | CASNSPGSGANVLTF
medium-sized | TRBJ2-7 | - | TRBV5-5 | TGTGCCAGCAGCTTTTTTGGTTCCGTGGACGAGCAGTACTTC | CASSFFGSVDEQYF
- | TRBJ2-7 | - | TRBV7-2 | TGTGCCAGCAGCTTAGACAGCTACTACGAGCAGTACTTC | CASSLDSYYEQYF
- | TRBJ2-1 | - | TRBV18 | TGTGCCAGCTCACCCTTAGGGGGGGCGATTGAGCAGTTCTTC | CASSPLGGAIEQFF
- | TRBJ1-1 | - | TRBV30 | TGTGCCTGGAGTGTATCCAGGGGACGAATGAACACTGAAGCTTTCTTT | CAWSVSRGRMNTEAFF
- | TRBJ2-2 | TRBD2 | TRBV6-5 | TGTGCCAGCTCTGAGCGGGGGCGAGGCGGGGAGCTGTTTTTT | CASSERGRGGELFF
- | TRBJ2-5 | - | TRBV27 | TGTGCCAGCAGTTTAAGGCCCACGACGGAGACCCAGTACTTC | CASSLRPTTETQYF
- | TRBJ2-5 | TRBD1 | TRBV5-4 | TGTGCCAGCAGCTTGGAGGCAGGGGGCTGGCAAGAGACCCAGTACTTC | CASSLEAGGWQETQYF
- | TRBJ1-2 | - | TRBV3-1/TRBV3-2 | TGTGCCAGCAGCCTCTGGACAGCAACCTATGGCTACACCTTC | CASSLWTATYGYTF
- | TRBJ1-4 | - | TRBV27 | TGTGCCAGCAGTCCTCAGGAAAATGGGCCCACTAATGAAAAACTGTTTTTT | CASSPQENGPTNEKLFF
- | TRBJ2-1 | - | TRBV5-4 | TGTGCCAGCAGCTTGGGACGGGGGGCTTTGAGCTCCTACAATGAGCAGTTCTTC | CASSLGRGALSSYNEQFF
few | TRBJ1-2 | TRBD1 | TRBV7-9 | TGTGCCAGCAGCCCGGGACAGGGCTATGGCTACACCTTC | CASSPGQGYGYTF
- | TRBJ2-1 | - | TRBV18 | TGTGCCAGCTCACCTAGGGACACCTACAATGAGCAGTTCTTC | CASSPRDTYNEQFF
- | TRBJ2-7 | - | TRBV27 | TGTGCCAGCAGTCCACGACAGCCCGGAACCTACGAGCAGTACTTC | CASSPRQPGTYEQYF
- | TRBJ2-1 | - | TRBV4-1 | TGCGCCAGCAGCCGACTTCATGAGCAGTTCTTC | CASSRLHEQFF
- | TRBJ1-3 | - | TRBV28 | TGTGCCAGCAGTGCAACAGGGTTTCTTGGAAACACCATATATTTT | CASSATGFLGNTIYF
- | TRBJ1-3 | - | TRBV9 | TGTGCCAGCAGCATCGACAGCTCCTCTGGAAACACCATATATTTT | CASSIDSSSGNTIYF
- | TRBJ2-3 | TRBD1 | TRBV28 | TGTGCCAGCAGTCTCCCCCGGACAGGGTTGGGGGCGACAGATACGCAGTATTTT | CASSLPRTGLGATDTQYF
- | TRBJ1-4 | - | TRBV15 | TGTGCCACCAGCAGAGCCCATGGGGTTAATGAAAAACTGTTTTTT | CATSRAHGVNEKLFF
- | TRBJ1-1 | - | TRBV7-9 | TGTGCCAGCAGCTTAGTTAAGGCGATGAACACTGAAGCTTTCTTT | CASSLVKAMNTEAFF
- | TRBJ2-7 | - | TRBV5-6 | TGTGCCAGCAGCTTAGTGACTGAAAACCACGAGCAGTACTTC | CASSLVTENHEQYF
- | TRBJ1-2 | TRBD1 | TRBV7-2 | TGTGCCAGCAGCTTAGGGGGGACAGGGGGCGCCTCCTATGGCTACACCTTC | CASSLGGTGGASYGYTF
- | TRBJ2-2 | - | TRBV19 | TGTGCCAGTACCCCAGGGTTAAACACCGGGGAGCTGTTTTTT | CASTPGLNTGELFF
- | TRBJ2-7 | - | TRBV28 | TGTGCCAGCAGTTCGGGGGGCCAATCCTACGAGCAGTACTTC | CASSSGGQSYEQYF
- | TRBJ1-4 | - | TRBV5-1 | TGCGCCAGCAGCTTGGATATCCAGCCACCGGAAAAACTGTTTTTT | CASSLDIQPPEKLFF
- | TRBJ2-1 | TRBD1 | TRBV29-1 | TGCAGCGTACCTGACAGGGGCTACAATGAGCAGTTCTTC | CSVPDRGYNEQFF
- | TRBJ2-7 | - | TRBV19 | TGTGCCAGTAGTCCAGAAGGGACGAGATATTACGAGCAGTACTTC | CASSPEGTRYYEQYF
- | TRBJ1-2 | - | TRBV18 | TGTGCCAGCTCACCAGAACAGGGAGGAGGCTACACCTTC | CASSPEQGGGYTF
- | TRBJ2-5 | - | TRBV24-1 | TGTGCCACCAAAGGCAGGGAAGAGACCCAGTACTTC | CATKGREETQYF
few | TRBJ1-2 | - | TRBV28 | TGTGCCAGCAGTTTCCAAGGACGGATCGGCTACACCTTC | CASSFQGRIGYTF
once | TRBJ1-1 | - | TRBV28 | TGTGCCAGCAGGTCCAGTCGGGCTGAAGCTTTCTTT | CASRSSRAEAFF
- | TRBJ1-5 | TRBD1 | TRBV7-9 | TGTGCCAGCAGCTTTTATCGACAGGGGGACAATCAGCTCCAGCATTTT | CASSFYRQGDNQLQHF
once | TRBJ1-5 | - | TRBV19 | TGTGCCACCGGCGACAGGCACCAGCCCCAGCATTTT | CATGDRHQPQHF
once | TRBJ2-5 | TRBD2 | TRBV28 | TGTGCCAGCAGTCCCTTAGCGGGGGGAGGCCAAGAGACCCAGTACTTC | CASSPLAGGGQETQYF
- | TRBJ2-7 | TRBD1 | TRBV7-8 | TGTGCCAGCAGCTACGGGACAGGGAAAACCGAGCAGTACTTC | CASSYGTGKTEQYF
- | TRBJ1-2 | TRBD1 | TRBV6-5 | TGTGCCAGCAAAAACGGGGGACAGGGTTATGGCTACACCTTC | CASKNGGQGYGYTF
- | TRBJ2-5 | TRBD2 | TRBV20-1 | TGCAGTGCTAGTTCGACTAGCGGGGATAGGACCCAGTACTTC | CSASSTSGDRTQYF